This T cell receptor (beta chain) was captured by sequencing in a study of identical twins. Study results and limitations: Conclusions rested on cross-sectional statistics rather than following the same donors. Some out-of-frame alpha sequences were shared by twins, and these showed excess low generation probability. Excess twin sharing in beta out-of-frame sequences was weaker.

MiXCR, applied by TCRdb to the 5' RACE reads, yields one record per CDR3 protein. In the table there are 350,000 to 450,000 distinct CDR3 sequences, 15% to 20% of which are singletons. V was trimmed by 7 bases and J by 5 bases, leaving 23 bases between them. CDR3 length equals 16 residues. Germline V gene data show CDR1 as SNHLY and CDR2 as FYNNEI. As for this clonotype: Its antigen is not known.

J is TRBJ1-1 and V is TRBV2, with D possibly being TRBD1 (5 bases). This TCR came from a man aged 45-65 years in good health. The sample taken for sequencing was naive T cells sorted from blood. CDR3 amino acids: CASTMTAWGLNTEAFF. CDR3 coding DNA: TGTGCCAGCACCATGACAGCCTGGGGATTAAATACTGAAGCTTTCTTT.